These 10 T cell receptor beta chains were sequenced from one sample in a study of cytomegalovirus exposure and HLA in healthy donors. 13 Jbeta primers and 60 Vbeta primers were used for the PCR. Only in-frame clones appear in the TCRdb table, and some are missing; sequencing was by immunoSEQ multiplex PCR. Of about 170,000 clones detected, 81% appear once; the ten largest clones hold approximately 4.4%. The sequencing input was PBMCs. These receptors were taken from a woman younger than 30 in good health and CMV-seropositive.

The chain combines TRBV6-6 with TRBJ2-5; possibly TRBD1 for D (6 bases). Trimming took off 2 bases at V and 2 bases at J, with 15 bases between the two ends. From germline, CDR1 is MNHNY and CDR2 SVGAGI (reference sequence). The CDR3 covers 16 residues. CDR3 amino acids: CASSYPAGTPQETQYF. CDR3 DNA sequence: TGTGCCAGCAGTTACCCGGCCGGGACACCACAAGAGACCCAGTACTTC.

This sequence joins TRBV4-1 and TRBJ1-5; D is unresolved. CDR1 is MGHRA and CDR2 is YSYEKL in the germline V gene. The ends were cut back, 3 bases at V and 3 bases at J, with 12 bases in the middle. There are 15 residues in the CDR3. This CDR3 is CASSQGPSNNQPQHF. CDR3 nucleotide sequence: TGCGCCAGCAGCCAGGGCCCTTCTAACAATCAGCCCCAGCATTTT.

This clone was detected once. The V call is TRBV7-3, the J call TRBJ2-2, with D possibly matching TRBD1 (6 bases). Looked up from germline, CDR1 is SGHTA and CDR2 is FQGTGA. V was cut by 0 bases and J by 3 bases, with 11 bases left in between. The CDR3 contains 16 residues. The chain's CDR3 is CASSLTQTGDTGELFF. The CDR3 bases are TGTGCCAGCAGCTTAACGCAGACAGGAGACACCGGGGAGCTGTTTTTT.

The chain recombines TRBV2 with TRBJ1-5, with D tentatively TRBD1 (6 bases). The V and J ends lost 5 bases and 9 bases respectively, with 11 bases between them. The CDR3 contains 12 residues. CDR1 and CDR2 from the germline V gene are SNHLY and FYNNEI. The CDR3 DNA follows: TGTGCCAGCAGTAATGGGGGCACGCCCCAGCATTTT. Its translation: CASSNGGTPQHF.

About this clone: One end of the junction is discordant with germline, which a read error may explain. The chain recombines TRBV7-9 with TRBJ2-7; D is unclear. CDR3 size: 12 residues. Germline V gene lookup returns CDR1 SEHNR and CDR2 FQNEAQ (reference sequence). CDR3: CSSSPNHYEQYF. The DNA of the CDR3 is TGTTCCAGCAGCCCAAATCACTACGAGCAGTACTTC.

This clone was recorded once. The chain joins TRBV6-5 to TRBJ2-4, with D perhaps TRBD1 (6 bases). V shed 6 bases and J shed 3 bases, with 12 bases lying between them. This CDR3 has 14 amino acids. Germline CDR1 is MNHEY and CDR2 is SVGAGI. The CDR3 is CASSPGQSKNIQYF. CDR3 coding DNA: TGTGCCAGCAGCCCCGGACAGAGCAAAAACATTCAGTACTTC.

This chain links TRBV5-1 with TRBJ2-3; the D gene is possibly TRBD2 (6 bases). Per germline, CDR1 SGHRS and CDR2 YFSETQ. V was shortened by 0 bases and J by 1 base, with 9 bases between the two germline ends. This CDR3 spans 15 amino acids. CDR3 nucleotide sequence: TGCGCCAGCAGCTTGGTCTGGAGGGGCACAGATACGCAGTATTTT. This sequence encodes CASSLVWRGTDTQYF.

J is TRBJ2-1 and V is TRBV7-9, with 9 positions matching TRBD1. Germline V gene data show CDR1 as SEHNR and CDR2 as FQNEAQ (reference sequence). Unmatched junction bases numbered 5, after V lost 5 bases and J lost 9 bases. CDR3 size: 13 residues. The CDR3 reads CASSEGQGSEQFF. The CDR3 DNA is TGTGCCAGCAGCGAAGGACAGGGGAGTGAGCAGTTCTTC.

Here the CDR3 reads CASREYRGAETYSYEQYF. Here the CDR3 DNA reads TGTGCCAGCAGGGAGTACAGGGGGGCGGAAACTTACTCCTACGAGCAGTACTTC. The chain combines TRBV5-5 with TRBJ2-7, with 8 bases matching TRBD1. This CDR3 spans 18 amino acids. The germline CDR1 and CDR2 sequences are SGHKS and YYEKEE (reference sequence). The V gene end was trimmed by 5 bases and the J gene end by 0 bases; junction bases not matched to a gene: 16.

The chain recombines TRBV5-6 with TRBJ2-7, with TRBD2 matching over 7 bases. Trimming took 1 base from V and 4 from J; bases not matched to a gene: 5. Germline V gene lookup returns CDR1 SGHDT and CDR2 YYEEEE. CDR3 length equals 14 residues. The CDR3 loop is CASSLHPGGYEQYF. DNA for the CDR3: TGTGCCAGCAGCTTGCACCCGGGAGGATACGAGCAGTACTTC.